The present TCR beta chain was sequenced within a study of blood T cell repertoires in COVID-19. Assay used: immunoSEQ multiplex PCR; TCRdb lists only in-frame clones, some missing. The table records roughly 280,000 clones, about 85% of them present only once. This receptor was obtained from a man younger than 30 with active or convalescent COVID-19. Sequencing was done on a sample of peripheral blood.

The CDR3 DNA sequence: TGTGCCAGCTCACCACGGGACAGGGTTGGGACCCAGTACTTC. Protein product: CASSPRDRVGTQYF. The chain employs TRBV18 and TRBJ2-5, with 9 bases that match TRBD1. Germline V gene lookup returns CDR1 KGHSH and CDR2 LQKENI. This CDR3 has 14 amino acids. With 1 base clipped from V and 7 bases from J, the junction kept 4 bases outside the gene matches.